This T cell receptor beta chain was identified during a study of shared clonotypes between healthy human individuals. It was into CD45RA+ naive and CD45RA-negative memory subsets that the CD4+ cells were split. The authors' processing: Because ImmunoSEQ provided only junction sequences with no quality scores, the filtering differed. Sequencing used immunoSEQ multiplex PCR; TCRdb keeps in-frame clones, though not all of them. V and J calls and clone size are as listed in that table; D and trimming were resolved from the DNA. The sample lists approximately 2.5 million clones, more than 85% occurring once. Germline loops: CDR1 SNHLY, CDR2 FYNNEI. With 2 bases clipped from V and 5 bases from J, the junction kept 8 bases outside the gene matches. The CDR3 runs 15 residues.

The receptor was isolated from a young man in good health. Some clones in this sample may be carry-over from other donors' samples. Sequencing was performed on naive CD4+ T cells from PBMCs. As to subset: CD45RA+ positively selected. The chain links TRBV2 to TRBJ2-7; 8 nucleotides agree with TRBD1. Here the CDR3 DNA reads TGTGCCAGCAGTGAACTCTTCGCAGGGGGCGACGAGCAGTACTTC. As protein: CASSELFAGGDEQYF.